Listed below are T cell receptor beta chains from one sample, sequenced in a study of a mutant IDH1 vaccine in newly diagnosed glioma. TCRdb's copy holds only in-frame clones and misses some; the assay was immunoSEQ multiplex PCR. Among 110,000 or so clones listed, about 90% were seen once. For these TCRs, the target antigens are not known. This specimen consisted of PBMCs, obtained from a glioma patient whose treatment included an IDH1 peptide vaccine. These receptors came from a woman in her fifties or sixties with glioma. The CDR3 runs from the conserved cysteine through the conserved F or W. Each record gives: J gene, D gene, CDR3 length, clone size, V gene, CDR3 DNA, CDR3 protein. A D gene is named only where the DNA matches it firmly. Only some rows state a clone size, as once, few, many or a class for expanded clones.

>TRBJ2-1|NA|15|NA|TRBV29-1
TGCAGCGTACCACAGGGTCCTCTCCACTACAATGAGCAGTTCTTC
CSVPQGPLHYNEQFF
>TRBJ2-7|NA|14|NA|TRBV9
TGTGCCAGCAGCCCCCCCCGGGTACCCTACGAGCAGTACTTC
CASSPPRVPYEQYF
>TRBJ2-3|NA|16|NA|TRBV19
TGTGCCAGTAGTTACCCCGGGACACCTAGCACAGATACGCAGTATTTT
CASSYPGTPSTDTQYF
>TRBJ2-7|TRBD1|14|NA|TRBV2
TGTGCCAGCAGTGGGACAGGGGGAAGGTACGAGCAGTACTTC
CASSGTGGRYEQYF
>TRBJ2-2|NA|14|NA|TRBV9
TGTGCCAGCAGGGAGGACAGATCCACCGGGGAGCTGTTTTTT
CASREDRSTGELFF
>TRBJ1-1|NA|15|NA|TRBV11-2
TGTGCCAGCAGCCGCCCCGGGGGACAGAACACTGAAGCTTTCTTT
CASSRPGGQNTEAFF
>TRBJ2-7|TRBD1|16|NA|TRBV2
TGTGCCAGCAGAGACGCGCCAGGGACAGGGTTTTACGAGCAGTACTTC
CASRDAPGTGFYEQYF
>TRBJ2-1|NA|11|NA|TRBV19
TGTGCCAGTAAGAAATTCAATGAGCAGTTCTTC
CASKKFNEQFF
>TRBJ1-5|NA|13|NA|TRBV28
TGTGCCAGCAGTTACCAGGTGTTCCAGCCCCAGCATTTT
CASSYQVFQPQHF
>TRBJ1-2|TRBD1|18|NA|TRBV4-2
TGTGCCAGCAGCCAAGGGGGACAGCAAACCTCCGCTAACTATGGCTACACCTTC
CASSQGGQQTSANYGYTF
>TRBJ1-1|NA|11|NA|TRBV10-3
TGTGCCATCAGAGAAGATACTGAAGCTTTCTTT
CAIREDTEAFF
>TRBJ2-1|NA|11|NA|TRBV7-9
TGTGCCAGCAGCTCCCCCACTGGGCAGTTCTTC
CASSSPTGQFF
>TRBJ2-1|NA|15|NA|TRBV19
TGTGCCAGTAGTATGGAGGCAGGGAGGCGCGCTGAGCAGTTCTTC
CASSMEAGRRAEQFF
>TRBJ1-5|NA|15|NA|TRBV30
TGTGCCTGGAGTGTAAGACAGGTTAGCAATCAGCCCCAGCATTTT
CAWSVRQVSNQPQHF
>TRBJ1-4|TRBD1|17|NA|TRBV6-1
TGTGCCAGCAGTGAAGGCCGAAACAGGGGGCGGGTAGGAAAACTGTTTTTT
CASSEGRNRGRVGKLFF
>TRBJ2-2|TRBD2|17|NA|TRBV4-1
TGCGCCAGCAGCCGCTTCGGGTTAGCGGGGGACACCGGGGAGCTGTTTTTT
CASSRFGLAGDTGELFF
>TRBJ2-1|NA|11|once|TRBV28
TGTGCCAGCAACCGAGATCTTGAGCAGTTCTTC
CASNRDLEQFF
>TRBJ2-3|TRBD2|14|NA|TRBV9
TGTGCCAGCAGCGCTAGCGGGAGCACAGATACGCAGTATTTT
CASSASGSTDTQYF
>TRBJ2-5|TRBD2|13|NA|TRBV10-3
TGTGCCATGACAGCGGGAATGGCAGAGACCCAGTACTTC
CAMTAGMAETQYF
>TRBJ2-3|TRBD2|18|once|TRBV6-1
TGTGCCAGCAGTGAGATCGGGCTAGCGGGACCTTTCACAGATACGCAGTATTTT
CASSEIGLAGPFTDTQYF
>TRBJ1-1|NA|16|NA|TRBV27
TGTGCCAGCAGTCCTACAACAGGGTTTTGGGACACTGAAGCTTTCTTT
CASSPTTGFWDTEAFF
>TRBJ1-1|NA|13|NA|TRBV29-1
TGCAGCGTTGACCGTCCAGAGAACACTGAAGCTTTCTTT
CSVDRPENTEAFF
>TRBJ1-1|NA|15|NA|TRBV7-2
TGTGCCAGCAGCTTAGGTGTACAGATGAACACTGAAGCTTTCTTT
CASSLGVQMNTEAFF
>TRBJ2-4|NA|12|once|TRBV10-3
TGTGCCATAAGCCGGGAATCGGACATTCAGTACTTC
CAISRESDIQYF
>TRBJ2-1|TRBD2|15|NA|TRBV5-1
TGCGCCAGCAGCTTGGGGGTTAGCGGGAGTGCTGAGCAGTTCTTC
CASSLGVSGSAEQFF
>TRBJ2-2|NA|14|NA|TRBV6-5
TGTGCCAGCAGTTACTCGAATTCTGTCGGGGAGCTGTTTTTT
CASSYSNSVGELFF
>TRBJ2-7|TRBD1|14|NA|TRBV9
TGTGCCAGCAGCCCCGGGGACAGGTTCTACGAGCAGTACTTC
CASSPGDRFYEQYF
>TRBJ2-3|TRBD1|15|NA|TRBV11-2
TGTGCCAGCAGCAGAGGGGACAGGGATGCAGATACGCAGTATTTT
CASSRGDRDADTQYF
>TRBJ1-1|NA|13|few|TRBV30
TGTGCCTGGAGGAGCGGGAGGTTCACTGAAGCTTTCTTT
CAWRSGRFTEAFF
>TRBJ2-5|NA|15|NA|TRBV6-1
TGTGCCAGCAGCTTAGCTTTAACCGTACGGGAGACCCAGTACTTC
CASSLALTVRETQYF
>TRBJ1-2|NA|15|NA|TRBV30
TGTGCCTGGAGTAGTTGGAGGGGACCTAACTATGGCTACACCTTC
CAWSSWRGPNYGYTF
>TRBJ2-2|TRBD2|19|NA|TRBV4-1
TGCGCCAGCAGCCAAGAGATGTTTGGAGCGGGAGGGTTCACCGGGGAGCTGTTTTTT
CASSQEMFGAGGFTGELFF
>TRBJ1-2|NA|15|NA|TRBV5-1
TGCGCCAGCAGCTTGACCGGCAGCCTAGGGGAGGGCTACACCTTC
CASSLTGSLGEGYTF
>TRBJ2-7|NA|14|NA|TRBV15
TGTGCCACCAGCGGGATTGAACACTCCTACGAGCAGTACTTC
CATSGIEHSYEQYF
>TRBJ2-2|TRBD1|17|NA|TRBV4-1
TGCGCCAGCAGCCAAGCCCGACAGGGGGCTGGGACCGGGGAGCTGTTTTTT
CASSQARQGAGTGELFF
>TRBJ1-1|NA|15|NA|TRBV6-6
TGTGCCAGCAGTTACTCCCTGGGACCGGCCGGTGAAGCTTTCTTT
CASSYSLGPAGEAFF
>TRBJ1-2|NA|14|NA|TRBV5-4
TGTGCCAGCAGCCCCTCTAATGATGGCTATGGCTACACCTTC
CASSPSNDGYGYTF
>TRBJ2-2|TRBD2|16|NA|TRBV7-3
TGTGCCAGCAGCTCCCAAGGTAGCGGGAGTGGCGGGGAGCTGTTTTTT
CASSSQGSGSGGELFF
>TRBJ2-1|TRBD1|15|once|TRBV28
TGTGCCAGCAACCCGGGACAGGGTAGGACTGGCGAGCAGTTCTTC
CASNPGQGRTGEQFF
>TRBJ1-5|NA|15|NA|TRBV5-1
TGCGCCAGCAGCCCGGTTGGGGATATCAATCAGCCCCAGCATTTT
CASSPVGDINQPQHF
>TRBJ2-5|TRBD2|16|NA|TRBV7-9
TGTGCCAGCAGCTCCCGCCGGCTAGCGGTCCAAGAGACCCAGTACTTC
CASSSRRLAVQETQYF
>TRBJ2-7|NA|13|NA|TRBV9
TGTGCCAGCAGCGCTCCAGATTCCTACGAGCAGTACTTC
CASSAPDSYEQYF